The entry below gives a single T cell receptor (beta chain) sequence along with its context. Its antigen is unknown. Assay used: immunoSEQ multiplex PCR; TCRdb lists only in-frame clones, some missing. The sample shows about 120,000 clones, around nine tenths of them seen only once. Per germline, CDR1 SNHLY and CDR2 FYNNEI. The V end was cut by 4 bases, the J end by 8 bases, with 11 bases between. This CDR3 has 13 amino acids. This entry is derived from a study of T cell responses to AZD1222 COVID-19 vaccine. Study findings and constraints: Across spike, vaccine-associated CD4 TCRs were found, dominant at 160-218 and 743-854. A mostly white British donor set with more females was recruited, and clonal diversity was possibly underestimated.

This sequence joins TRBV2 and TRBJ1-4; no firm D call. This TCR was recovered from an adult in good health. The sample consisted of peripheral blood, taken on day 0 of AZD1222 vaccination. CDR3 nucleotide sequence: TGTGCCAGCAGTGGGCGGCCTGAGGAAAAACTGTTTTTT. It yields the protein CASSGRPEEKLFF.